This T cell receptor beta chain is drawn from a study of cytomegalovirus exposure and HLA in healthy donors. Findings and limits, study-wide: It was only CMV serostatus that was available as immune exposure information.

With 60 Vbeta and 13 Jbeta primers, the PCR was carried out. Produced via immunoSEQ multiplex PCR; TCRdb's table is partial and in-frame only. This sample carries approximately 100,000 clones, roughly 70% of them seen once, and the ten largest clones take approximately 10%. This CDR3 is built from 15 residues. J was trimmed by 1 base and V by 6 bases; bases with no gene match: 8. Germline V gene sequence: CDR1 MNHNS, CDR2 SASEGT. Of note for this clone: Its antigen is unidentified.

The chain combines TRBV6-1 with TRBJ1-1; TRBD1 agrees at 7 bases. Sequencing was carried out using PBMCs. The source of this sequence is a man between 40 and 49 years old in good health and CMV-seropositive. CDR3 sequence (DNA): TGTGCCAGCAGCCCCCGGGACAGTCAGAACACTGAAGCTTTCTTT. Translating gives CASSPRDSQNTEAFF.